The rows below give T cell receptor beta chains drawn from one sample of a study of blood T cells in healthy people across ages. TCRdb analysed the 5' RACE reads with MiXCR anew, one entry per CDR3 protein. The data show about 800,000 distinct CDR3 sequences, 58% seen once. What was sequenced was blood. These receptors originate from a man aged 25 to 45 in good health. CDR3s include the opening cysteine and the closing phenylalanine or tryptophan. Fields, in order: clone size, V gene, J gene, D gene, CDR3 length, CDR3 DNA, CDR3 protein. A D gene is named only where the DNA matches it firmly. Size is stated for part of the rows, as once, few or many counts, or as a class when the clone is expanded.

clone size: -
V gene: TRBV12-3/TRBV12-4
J gene: TRBJ2-1
D gene: -
CDR3 length: 11
CDR3 DNA: TGTGCCAGCAGCTACTCTTGGGCCATGTTCTTC
CDR3 protein: CASSYSWAMFF

clone size: -
V gene: TRBV5-1
J gene: TRBJ2-5
D gene: -
CDR3 length: 13
CDR3 DNA: TGCGCCAGCAGCCCAGACCTGGCGGAGACCCAGTACTTC
CDR3 protein: CASSPDLAETQYF

clone size: -
V gene: TRBV6-6
J gene: TRBJ2-7
D gene: -
CDR3 length: 13
CDR3 DNA: TGTGCCAGCAGTTATAAGCGGGCCTACGAGCAGTACTTC
CDR3 protein: CASSYKRAYEQYF

clone size: few
V gene: TRBV7-2
J gene: TRBJ2-7
D gene: -
CDR3 length: 11
CDR3 DNA: TGTGCCAGCAGCTTATTTAACGAGCAGTACTTC
CDR3 protein: CASSLFNEQYF

clone size: -
V gene: TRBV20-1
J gene: TRBJ2-5
D gene: TRBD1
CDR3 length: 14
CDR3 DNA: TGCAGTGTGAGGCAGGGGGCAGGCCAAGAGACCCAGTACTTC
CDR3 protein: CSVRQGAGQETQYF

clone size: few
V gene: TRBV5-1
J gene: TRBJ2-7
D gene: TRBD2
CDR3 length: 13
CDR3 DNA: TGCGCCAGCAAACCCAGCGGGAGATACGAGCAGTACTTC
CDR3 protein: CASKPSGRYEQYF

clone size: few
V gene: TRBV7-2
J gene: TRBJ2-1
D gene: -
CDR3 length: 13
CDR3 DNA: TGTGCCAGCAGCTCATACAGGTACAATGAGCAGTTCTTC
CDR3 protein: CASSSYRYNEQFF

clone size: -
V gene: TRBV6-1
J gene: TRBJ1-2
D gene: -
CDR3 length: 14
CDR3 DNA: TGTGCCAGCAGCGATCCGGGGAACGGTGATGGCTACACCTTC
CDR3 protein: CASSDPGNGDGYTF

clone size: -
V gene: TRBV12-3/TRBV12-4
J gene: TRBJ2-1
D gene: -
CDR3 length: 11
CDR3 DNA: TGTGCCAGCACTCTGAACAATGAGCAGTTCTTC
CDR3 protein: CASTLNNEQFF

clone size: -
V gene: TRBV25-1
J gene: TRBJ1-4
D gene: -
CDR3 length: 19
CDR3 DNA: TGTGCCAGCAGTGATCTTAGGTCGGGGGGACCGCCAATGATGGAAAAACTGTTTTTT
CDR3 protein: CASSDLRSGGPPMMEKLFF

clone size: -
V gene: TRBV24-1
J gene: TRBJ2-5
D gene: TRBD2
CDR3 length: 15
CDR3 DNA: TGTGTCGCGTCCAAGGCGGGGGACGCCTACAATGAGCAGTACTTC
CDR3 protein: CVASKAGDAYNEQYF

clone size: -
V gene: TRBV24-1
J gene: TRBJ2-3
D gene: -
CDR3 length: 13
CDR3 DNA: TGTGCCACCAGTGATTGGAGCGCAGATACGCAGTATTTT
CDR3 protein: CATSDWSADTQYF

clone size: -
V gene: TRBV29-1
J gene: TRBJ2-5
D gene: -
CDR3 length: 10
CDR3 DNA: TGCAGCGGAAAAAGGGAGACCCAGTACTTC
CDR3 protein: CSGKRETQYF

clone size: -
V gene: TRBV10-1
J gene: TRBJ1-2
D gene: -
CDR3 length: 19
CDR3 DNA: TGCGCCAGCAGTGAGACCCCGGACTTCACTGTCCATCGTGGGTATGGCTACACCTTC
CDR3 protein: CASSETPDFTVHRGYGYTF

clone size: -
V gene: TRBV21-1
J gene: TRBJ2-7
D gene: -
CDR3 length: 16
CDR3 DNA: TGTGCCAGCAGCCGAGGTGGCGGGACAATCTCCTACGAGCAGTACTTC
CDR3 protein: CASSRGGGTISYEQYF

clone size: once
V gene: TRBV7-9
J gene: TRBJ2-1
D gene: -
CDR3 length: 13
CDR3 DNA: TGTGCCAGCAGCTTAATCCTAGAGCTTGAGCAGTTCTTC
CDR3 protein: CASSLILELEQFF

clone size: -
V gene: TRBV7-9
J gene: TRBJ2-7
D gene: -
CDR3 length: 16
CDR3 DNA: TGTGCCAGCAGCACCACCCGGACAGTTAGCTCCTACGAGCAGTACTTC
CDR3 protein: CASSTTRTVSSYEQYF

clone size: few
V gene: TRBV29-1
J gene: TRBJ2-5
D gene: -
CDR3 length: 12
CDR3 DNA: TGCAGCGCCTCTTCGGGGGACCGGACCCAGTACTTC
CDR3 protein: CSASSGDRTQYF

clone size: once
V gene: TRBV28
J gene: TRBJ2-5
D gene: TRBD2
CDR3 length: 16
CDR3 DNA: TGTGCCAGCCTAGACCCGGGACTAGCGGGGGATGGGGACCAGTACTTC
CDR3 protein: CASLDPGLAGDGDQYF

clone size: -
V gene: TRBV29-1
J gene: TRBJ1-4
D gene: -
CDR3 length: 13
CDR3 DNA: TGCAGCGTTGAGGGGGGGGCAAGTGAAAAACTGTTTTTT
CDR3 protein: CSVEGGASEKLFF

clone size: -
V gene: TRBV20-1
J gene: TRBJ2-1
D gene: TRBD2
CDR3 length: 14
CDR3 DNA: TGCAGTGCTACTTGGACTAGCGGGAACGAAGAGCAGTTCTTC
CDR3 protein: CSATWTSGNEEQFF

clone size: -
V gene: TRBV20-1
J gene: TRBJ2-6
D gene: -
CDR3 length: 16
CDR3 DNA: TGCAGTGCCCTGACATCCAGACGCTCTGGGGCCAACGTCCTGACTTTC
CDR3 protein: CSALTSRRSGANVLTF

clone size: many
V gene: TRBV4-1
J gene: TRBJ2-1
D gene: -
CDR3 length: 12
CDR3 DNA: TGCGCCAGCAGCCGACCTCCCGGGGAGCAGTTCTTC
CDR3 protein: CASSRPPGEQFF

clone size: few
V gene: TRBV25-1
J gene: TRBJ1-5
D gene: -
CDR3 length: 12
CDR3 DNA: TGTGCCAGCAGCGTAGGGGGTCAGCCCCAGCATTTT
CDR3 protein: CASSVGGQPQHF

clone size: -
V gene: TRBV12-3/TRBV12-4
J gene: TRBJ2-5
D gene: -
CDR3 length: 16
CDR3 DNA: TGTGCCAGCAGTTCCAGTGAATTTGGGGTTCTGGAGACCCAGTACTTC
CDR3 protein: CASSSSEFGVLETQYF

clone size: -
V gene: TRBV12-3/TRBV12-4
J gene: TRBJ2-3
D gene: TRBD1
CDR3 length: 15
CDR3 DNA: TGTGCCAGCAGCCGAAACAGGGGTCACACAGATACGCAGTATTTT
CDR3 protein: CASSRNRGHTDTQYF

clone size: few
V gene: TRBV20-1
J gene: TRBJ2-1
D gene: -
CDR3 length: 15
CDR3 DNA: TGCAGTGCTAGAGTAAGGAGCGGAGTTGACAATGAGCAGTTCTTC
CDR3 protein: CSARVRSGVDNEQFF

clone size: few
V gene: TRBV4-2
J gene: TRBJ2-4
D gene: TRBD2
CDR3 length: 17
CDR3 DNA: TGTGCCAGCAGCCAAGATCGTAGCGGGAGGGCCAAAAACATTCAGTACTTC
CDR3 protein: CASSQDRSGRAKNIQYF

clone size: -
V gene: TRBV14
J gene: TRBJ2-3
D gene: -
CDR3 length: 14
CDR3 DNA: TGTGCCAGCAGCCAAAGCCCTAGCACAGATACGCAGTATTTT
CDR3 protein: CASSQSPSTDTQYF

clone size: -
V gene: TRBV6-6
J gene: TRBJ1-2
D gene: TRBD1
CDR3 length: 15
CDR3 DNA: TGTGCCAGCAGTTACGGACAGGTAGCTAACTATGGCTACACCTTC
CDR3 protein: CASSYGQVANYGYTF

clone size: few
V gene: TRBV12-3/TRBV12-4
J gene: TRBJ2-4
D gene: -
CDR3 length: 14
CDR3 DNA: TGTGCCAGCACATACGGGAGCGTCAAAAACATTCAGTACTTC
CDR3 protein: CASTYGSVKNIQYF

clone size: -
V gene: TRBV5-5
J gene: TRBJ2-1
D gene: -
CDR3 length: 12
CDR3 DNA: TGTGCCGGCAGCTTAGGCTCAGATGAGCAGTTCTTC
CDR3 protein: CAGSLGSDEQFF

clone size: many
V gene: TRBV7-2
J gene: TRBJ2-1
D gene: TRBD1
CDR3 length: 14
CDR3 DNA: TGTGCCAGCAGCCCCCGGGACAGGCGGAATGAGCAGTTCTTC
CDR3 protein: CASSPRDRRNEQFF

clone size: -
V gene: TRBV3-1
J gene: TRBJ2-1
D gene: TRBD1
CDR3 length: 14
CDR3 DNA: TGTGCCAGCAGTCGGGACAGGGGGCTACATGAGCAGTTCTTC
CDR3 protein: CASSRDRGLHEQFF

clone size: -
V gene: TRBV9
J gene: TRBJ2-1
D gene: -
CDR3 length: 18
CDR3 DNA: TGTGCCAGCAGCGTAGGTCTCCTTATGGGGGACCCGGGCAATGAGCAGTTCTTC
CDR3 protein: CASSVGLLMGDPGNEQFF

clone size: once
V gene: TRBV29-1
J gene: TRBJ2-1
D gene: -
CDR3 length: 14
CDR3 DNA: TGCAGCGTTGAGAGGGGGGGCGACAGGGCTAGGCAGTTCTTC
CDR3 protein: CSVERGGDRARQFF

clone size: many
V gene: TRBV5-1
J gene: TRBJ2-7
D gene: -
CDR3 length: 12
CDR3 DNA: TGCGCCAGCAGCGACTCAGGGTACGAGCAGTACTTC
CDR3 protein: CASSDSGYEQYF

clone size: -
V gene: TRBV6-2/TRBV6-3
J gene: TRBJ1-5
D gene: -
CDR3 length: 14
CDR3 DNA: TGTGCCAGCGCTTCTCAGCCTAGCAATCAGCCCCAGCATTTT
CDR3 protein: CASASQPSNQPQHF

clone size: -
V gene: TRBV25-1
J gene: TRBJ1-1
D gene: -
CDR3 length: 14
CDR3 DNA: TGTGCCAGCAGTGCCGGGACAATTAGCACTGAAGCTTTCTTT
CDR3 protein: CASSAGTISTEAFF